A selection of T cell receptor beta chains follows, all from one sample in a study of vaccination effects on CD4 cells after COVID-19. TCRdb keeps only in-frame clones here, not all; method: immunoSEQ multiplex PCR. The repertoire holds some 59,000 clones, roughly 76% seen once, with about 2.6% in the top ten. Which antigens these TCRs recognize remains unknown. Sample: CD4+ T cells from PBMCs cultured with HCoV-229E spike peptides, taken before COVID-19 vaccination. The receptors were sampled from a human donor who received a COVID-19 vaccine. CDR3s include the opening cysteine and the closing phenylalanine or tryptophan. D genes are given only for firm matches. Some rows have no size entry. The others give once, few or many, or a class for an expanded clone.

d_call cdr3_length j_call clone_size v_call cdr3_aa cdr3_nt
TRBD1 12 TRBJ2-3 NA TRBV29-1 CSAGTGTDTQYF TGCAGCGCTGGGACAGGCACAGATACGCAGTATTTT
NA 17 TRBJ1-1 few TRBV5-4 CASSSGPSPALNTEAFF TGTGCCAGCAGTTCCGGACCGAGTCCGGCCTTGAACACTGAAGCTTTCTTT
TRBD1 16 TRBJ2-3 NA TRBV9 CASSRMGGQVPDTQYF TGTGCCAGCAGTCGGATGGGGGGACAGGTACCAGATACGCAGTATTTT
NA 15 TRBJ2-2 NA TRBV27 CASSWGRPGTGELFF TGTGCCAGCAGTTGGGGGCGGCCGGGGACCGGGGAGCTGTTTTTT
TRBD2 18 TRBJ2-3 few TRBV3-1/TRBV3-2 CASSRSSGGPAGSDTQYF TGTGCCAGCAGCCGTAGTAGCGGGGGGCCCGCGGGTTCAGATACGCAGTATTTT
TRBD1 16 TRBJ2-3 NA TRBV6-4 CASSTGTALNTDTQYF TGTGCCAGCAGTACCGGGACAGCTCTAAACACAGATACGCAGTATTTT
NA 16 TRBJ2-3 few TRBV5-1 CASSSTTLRGTDTQYF TGCGCCAGCAGCTCGACGACCCTGAGGGGCACAGATACGCAGTATTTT
NA 13 TRBJ1-2 NA TRBV4-2 CASSRTGDHGYTF TGTGCCAGCAGCCGGACCGGGGATCATGGCTACACCTTC
NA 15 TRBJ1-1 NA TRBV18 CASSGLLLWDTEAFF TGTGCCAGCTCGGGTTTACTACTCTGGGACACTGAAGCTTTCTTT
NA 13 TRBJ1-1 NA TRBV6-5 CAIKSFQGREAFF TGTGCCATCAAGAGTTTCCAGGGAAGGGAGGCTTTCTTT
TRBD1 15 TRBJ2-1 NA TRBV2 CASSEDRGSYNEQFF TGTGCCAGCAGTGAAGACAGGGGTTCCTACAATGAGCAGTTCTTC
TRBD1 18 TRBJ1-5 NA TRBV5-6 CASSLRTGGRNSNQPQHF TGTGCCAGCAGCTTGAGGACAGGGGGACGAAATAGCAATCAGCCCCAGCATTTT
NA 15 TRBJ2-3 few TRBV7-3 CASSLGRGEADTQYF TGTGCCAGCAGCTTGGGCAGGGGGGAGGCAGATACGCAGTATTTT
TRBD1 15 TRBJ1-3 NA TRBV9 CASSVGQGAGNTIYF TGTGCCAGCAGCGTCGGACAGGGGGCTGGAAACACCATATATTTT
NA 11 TRBJ1-3 NA TRBV12-3/TRBV12-4 CASSTGNTIYF TGTGCCAGCAGTACTGGAAACACCATATATTTT
TRBD1 15 TRBJ2-3 once TRBV7-8 CASSRNRGATDTQYF TGTGCCAGCAGCCGTAACAGGGGGGCGACAGATACGCAGTATTTT
TRBD1 14 TRBJ1-4 NA TRBV28 CASSARDRVEKLFF TGTGCCAGCAGTGCCCGTGACAGGGTTGAAAAACTGTTTTTT
NA 16 TRBJ2-5 NA TRBV19 CASSIAGTTLQETQYF TGTGCCAGTAGTATCGCCGGGACAACCCTTCAAGAGACCCAGTACTTC